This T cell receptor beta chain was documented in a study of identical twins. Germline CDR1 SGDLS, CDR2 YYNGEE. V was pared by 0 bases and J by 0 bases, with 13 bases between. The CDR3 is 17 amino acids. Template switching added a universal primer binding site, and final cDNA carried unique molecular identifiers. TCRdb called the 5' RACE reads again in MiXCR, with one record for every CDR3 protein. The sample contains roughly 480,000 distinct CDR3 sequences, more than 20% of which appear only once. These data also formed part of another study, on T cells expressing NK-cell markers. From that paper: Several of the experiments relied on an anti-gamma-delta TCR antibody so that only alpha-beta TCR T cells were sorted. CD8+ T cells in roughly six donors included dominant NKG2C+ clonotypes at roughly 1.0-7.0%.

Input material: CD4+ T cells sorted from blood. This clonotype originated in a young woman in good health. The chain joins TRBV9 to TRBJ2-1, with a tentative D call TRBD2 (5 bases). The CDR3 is CASSVDKRGSSYNEQFF. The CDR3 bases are TGTGCCAGCAGCGTAGATAAACGGGGAAGCTCCTACAATGAGCAGTTCTTC.